This T cell receptor beta chain derives from a study of Tregs in tolerant kidney transplant recipients. Overall study results and limits: This study did not directly address biological reproducibility. Few patients were studied, so findings need validation in larger groups. In tolerant patients, donor-specific Tregs outgrew total Tregs, suggesting antigen-driven expansion.

Note on this clone: What it binds is unknown.

Related graft donors supplied nonmyeloablative bone marrow transplants, and mixed chimerism was transient. CD4+CD25+CD127- Tregs, CD4+CD25- non-Tregs, CD4 and CD8 cells were sorted. The data were produced by immunoSEQ multiplex PCR, yet TCRdb's version contains in-frame clones alone and is incomplete. The sample has 50,000 to 55,000 clones; about 89% are singletons. This CDR3 contains 17 residues. Per the germline V gene, CDR1 is LNHDA and CDR2 is SQIVND (reference sequence). Trimming at V came to 3 bases and at J to 6 bases, leaving 13 bases not matched to a gene. The specimen comprised CD8+ T cells from blood (PBMCs), sampled 24 months after the transplant. This sequence joins TRBV19 and TRBJ2-1; the match to TRBD2 covers 8 bases. The source is a human patient who received a combined kidney and bone marrow transplant. The graft donor may account for some of the T cells. CDR3 in amino acids: CASSIETGTRFSNEQFF. Written as DNA, the CDR3 is TGTGCCAGTAGTATCGAAACCGGGACTAGATTCAGCAATGAGCAGTTCTTC.